Listed below are T cell receptor beta chains from one sample, sequenced in a study of lymphopenia after photon versus proton radiotherapy. Profiling relied on immunoSEQ multiplex PCR, and the TCRdb table lists in-frame clones only, not all of them. The sample holds around 15,000 clones; roughly nine tenths are singletons and the top ten take under 65%. This material consisted of peripheral blood, taken from a patient treated with proton-based radiotherapy. Receptors originate from a woman in her sixties or seventies with cholangiocarcinoma. Some clones in this sample may be carry-over from other donors' samples. The conserved cysteine and the conserved F or W are not part of the CDR3 here. Size tells how often a clone was seen (once, few, many) or the class of an expanded clone, and some rows leave it out.

size,length,J,V,CDR3
NA,14,TRBJ1-5,TRBV18,ASSRSVNRAVEPQH
NA,11,TRBJ1-4,TRBV27,ASSRTGNEKLF
NA,17,TRBJ1-5,TRBV4-3,ASSQEWVGGWAGNQPQH
NA,15,TRBJ2-7,TRBV5-1,ASSPIAGALSSYEQY
NA,11,TRBJ1-2,TRBV2,ASVAGNSEGYT
few,14,TRBJ1-2,TRBV6-6,ASRDPSGTFNYGYT
NA,16,TRBJ1-5,TRBV4-1,ASSQDSGQGFSNQPQH
NA,10,TRBJ2-1,TRBV7-2,ASSPTYNEQF
NA,12,TRBJ2-7,TRBV7-9,ASSLGASLYEQY
once,12,TRBJ2-3,TRBV7-2,ASSSIFRADTQY
NA,9,TRBJ2-7,TRBV6-5,ASSTVYEQY
NA,11,TRBJ1-1,TRBV6-5,ASRGTSNTEAF
NA,12,TRBJ1-1,TRBV29-1,SARRGGLDTEAF
NA,17,TRBJ2-7,TRBV5-1,ASSTSTLQREDQFYEQY
medium-sized,12,TRBJ2-1,TRBV6-4,ASSEVGARDEQF
NA,15,TRBJ2-7,TRBV19,ASSTAGTGGAGGEQY
hyperexpanded,9,TRBJ2-1,TRBV5-1,ASSGSNEQF
NA,11,TRBJ2-7,TRBV6-1,ASTLTFNYEQY
NA,11,TRBJ2-7,TRBV7-8,ASSFGLHVEQY
NA,13,TRBJ1-2,TRBV5-4,ASSSGTGEGYGYT
NA,14,TRBJ1-4,TRBV4-3,ASSQAFRSNNEKLF
NA,12,TRBJ2-6,TRBV7-3,ASSLNPGANVLT
NA,13,TRBJ2-3,TRBV6-5,ASSSGGDGTDTQY
NA,13,TRBJ2-1,TRBV29-1,SVEVARELYNEQF
NA,13,TRBJ2-5,TRBV6-5,ASSYSGGSSETQY
NA,12,NA,TRBV4-1,ASSRGDRVGEQY
NA,13,TRBJ2-5,TRBV5-1,ASSAGTSGQETQY
NA,11,TRBJ2-7,TRBV19,ASTATGWNEQY
NA,14,TRBJ2-1,TRBV19,ASSILPGLVFSGQF
NA,13,TRBJ1-4,TRBV5-1,ASNLAGQDNEKLF
NA,13,TRBJ1-5,TRBV2,ASTRIGGTAQPQH
NA,13,TRBJ2-7,TRBV5-1,ASSPWSRDEYEQY
NA,11,TRBJ1-1,TRBV11-2,ASSPLLGTRAF
NA,10,TRBJ2-3,TRBV7-9,ASTPLDVTQY
NA,14,TRBJ1-1,TRBV4-3,ASSQALGTEYTEAF
NA,12,TRBJ2-7,TRBV6-1,ASMFSGSAYEQY
NA,11,TRBJ1-4,TRBV27,ASSLGAGEKLF
few,15,TRBJ2-7,TRBV7-2,ASSLGHGTGSRREQY
NA,11,TRBJ2-5,TRBV10-3,AIRGQGVETQY
NA,11,TRBJ2-1,TRBV5-1,ASRAAGADEQF